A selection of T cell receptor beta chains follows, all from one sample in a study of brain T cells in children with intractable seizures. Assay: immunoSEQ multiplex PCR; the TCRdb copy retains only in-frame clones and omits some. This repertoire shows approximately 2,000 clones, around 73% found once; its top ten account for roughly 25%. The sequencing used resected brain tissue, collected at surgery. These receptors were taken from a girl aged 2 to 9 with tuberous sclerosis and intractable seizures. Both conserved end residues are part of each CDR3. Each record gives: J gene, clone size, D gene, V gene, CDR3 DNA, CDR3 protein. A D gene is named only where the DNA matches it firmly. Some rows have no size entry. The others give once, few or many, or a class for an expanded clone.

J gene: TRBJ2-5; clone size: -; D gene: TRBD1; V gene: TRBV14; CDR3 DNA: TGTGCCAGCAGCCCCCCGGGACAGTACCAAGAGACCCAGTACTTC; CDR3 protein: CASSPPGQYQETQYF
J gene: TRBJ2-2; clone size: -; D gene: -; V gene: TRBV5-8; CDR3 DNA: TGTGCCAGCAGCTTCTGGGGCACCGGGGAGCTGTTTTTT; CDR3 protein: CASSFWGTGELFF
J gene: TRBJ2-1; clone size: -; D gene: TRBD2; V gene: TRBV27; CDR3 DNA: TGTGCCAGCAGTTCTCTCTCGCGGGGGGGCGGGTACGAGCAGTTCTTC; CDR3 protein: CASSSLSRGGGYEQFF
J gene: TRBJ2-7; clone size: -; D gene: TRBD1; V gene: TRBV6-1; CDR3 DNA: TGTGCCAGCAGTGAAGGAGGGACAGGGTCCTACGAGCAGTACTTC; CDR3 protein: CASSEGGTGSYEQYF
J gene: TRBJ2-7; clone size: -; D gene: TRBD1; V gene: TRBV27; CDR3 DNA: TGTGCCAGCAGTTCAGACAGGGTCCACGAGCAGTACTTC; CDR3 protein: CASSSDRVHEQYF
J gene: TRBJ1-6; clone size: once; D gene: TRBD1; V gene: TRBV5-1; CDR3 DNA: TGCGCCAGCAGCGGGCGGACAGGGGGTGATTCACCCCTCCACTTT; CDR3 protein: CASSGRTGGDSPLHF
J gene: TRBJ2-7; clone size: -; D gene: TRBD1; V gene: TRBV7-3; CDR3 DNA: TGTGCCAGCAGCTTGTCTACAGGGGGTCCGAGCTCCTACGAGCAGTACTTC; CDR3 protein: CASSLSTGGPSSYEQYF
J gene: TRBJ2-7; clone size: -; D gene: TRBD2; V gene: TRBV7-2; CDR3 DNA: TGTGCCAGCAGCCCCGGGACTAGACCCTACGAGCAGTACTTC; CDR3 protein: CASSPGTRPYEQYF
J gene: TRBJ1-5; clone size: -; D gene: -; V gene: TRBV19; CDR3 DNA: TGTGCCAGTAGTATAGGGTCCCAGCCCCAGCATTTT; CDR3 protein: CASSIGSQPQHF
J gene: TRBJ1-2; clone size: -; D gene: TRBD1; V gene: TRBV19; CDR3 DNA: TGTGCCAGTAGTATAGCCACAGGGGGCAGAGGCTATGGCTACACCTTC; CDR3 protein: CASSIATGGRGYGYTF
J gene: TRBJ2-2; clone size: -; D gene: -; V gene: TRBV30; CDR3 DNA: TGTGCCTGGCGAGCCCAGGGGACCGAGTCCGGGGAGCTGTTTTTT; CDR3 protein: CAWRAQGTESGELFF
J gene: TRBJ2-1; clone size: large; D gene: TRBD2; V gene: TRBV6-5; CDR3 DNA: TGTGCCAGCGATGAGCGGGGGGGCCCGGGCAATGAGCAGTTCTTC; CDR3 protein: CASDERGGPGNEQFF
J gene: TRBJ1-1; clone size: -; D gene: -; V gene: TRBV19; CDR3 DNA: TGTGCCAGTACCCCGTGGCGCGGCCCAGGGAACACTGAAGCTTTCTTT; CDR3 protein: CASTPWRGPGNTEAFF
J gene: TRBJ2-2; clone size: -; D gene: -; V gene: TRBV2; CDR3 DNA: TGTGCCAGCACCCGGACGGGCGGGGAGCTGTTTTTT; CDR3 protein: CASTRTGGELFF
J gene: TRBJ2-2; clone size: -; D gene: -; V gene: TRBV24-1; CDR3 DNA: TGTGCCACCAGTGACCACGGCAGGGATTCTGCCACCGGGGAGCTGTTTTTT; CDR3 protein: CATSDHGRDSATGELFF
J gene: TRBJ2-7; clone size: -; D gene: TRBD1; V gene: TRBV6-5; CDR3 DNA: TGTGCCAGCAGTCGACAGGGTGGCCCCTACGAGCAGTACTTC; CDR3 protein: CASSRQGGPYEQYF
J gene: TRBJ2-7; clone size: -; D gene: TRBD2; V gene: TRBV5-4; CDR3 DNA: TGTGCCAGCAGTTCTATAGCGGGGGGCTACGAGCAGTACTTC; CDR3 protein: CASSSIAGGYEQYF
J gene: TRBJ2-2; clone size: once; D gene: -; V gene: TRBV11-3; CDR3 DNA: TGTGCCAGCAGCTTAGGGTATCCGGCAGGGAGAGGCGGGGAGCTGTTTTTT; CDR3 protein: CASSLGYPAGRGGELFF
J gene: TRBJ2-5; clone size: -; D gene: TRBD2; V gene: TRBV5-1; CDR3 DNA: TGCGCCAGCAGCTTGGGGCCAGCGGGGGCCCGGAAGACCCAGTACTTC; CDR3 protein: CASSLGPAGARKTQYF
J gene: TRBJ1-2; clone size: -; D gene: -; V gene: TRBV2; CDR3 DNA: TGTGCCAGCAGTTACAGGGTTGGCTACACCTTC; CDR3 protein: CASSYRVGYTF
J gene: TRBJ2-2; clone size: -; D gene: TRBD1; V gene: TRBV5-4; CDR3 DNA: TGTGCCAGCAGGGACAGGCCCAACACCGGGGAGCTGTTTTTT; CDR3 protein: CASRDRPNTGELFF
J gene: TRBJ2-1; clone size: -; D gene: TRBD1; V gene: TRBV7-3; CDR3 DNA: TGTGCCAGCAGCTGGGGACAGGGGAGCAATGAGCAGTTCTTC; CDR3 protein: CASSWGQGSNEQFF
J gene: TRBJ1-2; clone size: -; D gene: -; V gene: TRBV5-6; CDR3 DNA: TGTGCCAGCAGCTTGGGTGCTGGGGCTGGCTACACCTTC; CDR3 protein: CASSLGAGAGYTF
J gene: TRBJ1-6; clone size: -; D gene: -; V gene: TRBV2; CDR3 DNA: TGTGCCAGCAGTGACACAGGGAATAATTCACCCCTCCACTTT; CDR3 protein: CASSDTGNNSPLHF
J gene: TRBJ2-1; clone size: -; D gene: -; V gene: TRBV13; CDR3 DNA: TGTGCCAGCAACCTACAGGGATCTGAGCAGTTCTTC; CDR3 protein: CASNLQGSEQFF
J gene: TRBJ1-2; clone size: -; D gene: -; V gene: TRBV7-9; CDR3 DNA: TGTGCCAGCAGCTTCTACAGGGTTGGCTACACCTTC; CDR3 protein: CASSFYRVGYTF
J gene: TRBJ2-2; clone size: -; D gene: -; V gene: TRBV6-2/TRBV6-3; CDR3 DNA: TGTGCCAGCAGTTACAGGGACACCGGGGAGCTGTTTTTT; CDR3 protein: CASSYRDTGELFF
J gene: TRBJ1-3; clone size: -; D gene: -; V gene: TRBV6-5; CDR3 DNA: TGTGCCAGCAGTTACAAACCGCGCTCTGGAAACACCATATATTTT; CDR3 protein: CASSYKPRSGNTIYF
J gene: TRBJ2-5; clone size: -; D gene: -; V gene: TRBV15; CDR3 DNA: TGTGCCACCAGCAGAGTTCGCGGGGTGGGCCAAGAGACCCAGTACTTC; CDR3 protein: CATSRVRGVGQETQYF
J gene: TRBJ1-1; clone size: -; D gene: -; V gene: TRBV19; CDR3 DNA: TGTGCCAGTAGTATAGGAGGCTTCAACACTGAAGCTTTCTTT; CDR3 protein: CASSIGGFNTEAFF
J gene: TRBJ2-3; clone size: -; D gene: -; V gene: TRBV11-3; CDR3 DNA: TGTGCCAGCAGCAATGGTCGTATAGGGATAACTAGCACAGATACGCAGTATTTT; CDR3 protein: CASSNGRIGITSTDTQYF
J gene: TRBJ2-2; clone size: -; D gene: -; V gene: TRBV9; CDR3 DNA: TGTGCCAGCAGTCTTTACACCGGGGAGCTGTTTTTT; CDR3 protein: CASSLYTGELFF
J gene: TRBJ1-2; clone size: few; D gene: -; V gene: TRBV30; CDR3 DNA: TGTGCCTGGAGTTTGGCCCAAAACTATGGCTACACCTTC; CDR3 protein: CAWSLAQNYGYTF
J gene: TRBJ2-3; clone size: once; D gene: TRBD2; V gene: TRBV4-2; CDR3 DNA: TGTGCCAGCAGCCAGCTACTAGCGGGGGGCCCGGGGGATACGCAGTATTTT; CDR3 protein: CASSQLLAGGPGDTQYF
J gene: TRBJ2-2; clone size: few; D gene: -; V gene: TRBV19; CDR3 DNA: TGTGCCAGTAGTATTTGGGCCCGCACCGGGGAGCTGTTTTTT; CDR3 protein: CASSIWARTGELFF
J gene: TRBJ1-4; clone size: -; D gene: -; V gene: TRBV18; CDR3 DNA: TGTGCCAGCTCACCACAGGGGGCTAATGAAAAACTGTTTTTT; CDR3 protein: CASSPQGANEKLFF
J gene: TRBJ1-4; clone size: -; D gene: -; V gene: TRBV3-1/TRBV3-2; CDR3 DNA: TGTGCCAGCAGCCAAGGCAGGGTGGAGAATGAAAAACTGTTTTTT; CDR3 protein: CASSQGRVENEKLFF
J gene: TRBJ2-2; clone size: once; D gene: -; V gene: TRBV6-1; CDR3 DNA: TGTGCCAGCAGTGAAGCCTCTGGACAGCCCGGGGAGCTGTTTTTT; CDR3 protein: CASSEASGQPGELFF
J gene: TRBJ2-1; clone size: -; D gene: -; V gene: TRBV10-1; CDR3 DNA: TGCGCCAGCAGTGAGCGGAGTACTAGCTCCTACAATGAGCAGTTCTTC; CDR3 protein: CASSERSTSSYNEQFF
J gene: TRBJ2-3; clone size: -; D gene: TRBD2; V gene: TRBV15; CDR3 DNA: TGTGCCACCAGCAGAGTGGGCGGGGGGGGTAGCACAGATACGCAGTATTTT; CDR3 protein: CATSRVGGGGSTDTQYF
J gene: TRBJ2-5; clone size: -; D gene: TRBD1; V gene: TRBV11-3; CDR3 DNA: TGTGCCAGCAGCTCAGGACAGGAGCAAGAGACCCAGTACTTC; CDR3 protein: CASSSGQEQETQYF
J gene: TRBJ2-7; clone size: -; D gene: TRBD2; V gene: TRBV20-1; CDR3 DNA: TGCAGTGCTAGTCTAGCGGCTCCCTACGAGCAGTACTTC; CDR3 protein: CSASLAAPYEQYF
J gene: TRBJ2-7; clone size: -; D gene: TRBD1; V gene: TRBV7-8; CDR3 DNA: TGTGCCAGCAGCTATACAGGGGGCCGAGACGAGCAGTACTTC; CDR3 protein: CASSYTGGRDEQYF
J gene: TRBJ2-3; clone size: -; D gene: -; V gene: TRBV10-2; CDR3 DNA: TGCGCCAGCAGCCACACAGATACGCAGTATTTT; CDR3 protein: CASSHTDTQYF
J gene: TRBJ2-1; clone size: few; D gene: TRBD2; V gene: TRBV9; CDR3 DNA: TGTGCCAGCAGCCCCCATCAGGGACTAGCGGGCTCGGGAGAGCAGTTCTTC; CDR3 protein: CASSPHQGLAGSGEQFF
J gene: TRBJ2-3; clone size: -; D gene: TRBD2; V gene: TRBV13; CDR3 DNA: TGTGCCAGCAGTAGGGAGGGAGATACGCAGTATTTT; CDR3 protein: CASSREGDTQYF
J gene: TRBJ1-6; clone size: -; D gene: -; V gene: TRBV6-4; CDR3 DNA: TGTGCCAGCAGTGATTTAGTCGGGAATTCACCCCTCCACTTT; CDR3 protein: CASSDLVGNSPLHF
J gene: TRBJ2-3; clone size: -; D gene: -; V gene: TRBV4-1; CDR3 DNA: TGCGCCAGCAGCCACGGCAGGGCCACAGATACGCAGTATTTT; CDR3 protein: CASSHGRATDTQYF
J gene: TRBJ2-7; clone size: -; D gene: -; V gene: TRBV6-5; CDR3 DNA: TGTGCCAGCAGTTACTCGTTCCAGGTGGGCGAGCAGTACTTC; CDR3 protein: CASSYSFQVGEQYF
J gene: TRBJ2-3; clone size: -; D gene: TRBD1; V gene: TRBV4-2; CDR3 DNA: TGTGCCAGCAGCCAAGAGTCGGGACAGGGGTCAGATACGCAGTATTTT; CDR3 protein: CASSQESGQGSDTQYF